This T cell receptor beta chain is from a study of Graves' ophthalmopathy and Graves' hyperthyroidism. For the study at large: Before any treatment was given, at initial diagnosis, peripheral blood was collected.

Beta-chain TCR CDR3 regions were amplified from RNA transcripts. The authors performed first-round RT-PCR with HTBI primers and then a second-round multiplex PCR. MiXCR, run by TCRdb on the multiplex PCR reads, gives a single entry per CDR3 protein. Of about 210,000 distinct CDR3 sequences in the sample, less than 30% were seen once. The PBMCs had their origin in roughly 9.8 ml of fresh peripheral blood. The CDR3 spans 14 residues. With 1 base removed from V and 2 bases from J, the gap between germline ends came to 10 bases. Germline V CDR1 and CDR2: SGHRS, YFSETQ. This clonotype was detected many times.

Material for sequencing was peripheral blood. V gene TRBV5-1 combines with J gene TRBJ2-7, with D tentatively TRBD2 (5 bases). The sequence came from a man aged 45-65 years with Graves' ophthalmopathy. CDR3 in DNA: TGCGCCAGCAGCTTGCAGCCGGGAACCTACGAGCAGTACTTC. It is translated as CASSLQPGTYEQYF. Full variable domain (missing parts from reference TRBV5-1 and TRBJ2-7): KAGVTQTPRYLIKTRGQQVTLSCSPISGHRSVSWYQQTPGQGLQFLFEYFSETQRNKGNFPGRFSGRQFSNSRSEMNVSTLELGDSALYLCASSLQPGTYEQYFGPGTRLTVT.